The T cell receptor beta chain described here comes from a study of T cells in Graves' hyperthyroidism and ophthalmopathy. Study-wide findings and caveats: Model-based prediction identified ophthalmopathy a median about 6 months prior to its onset.

Comments on this clonotype: Its antigen remains unidentified.

Amplification of TCR beta CDR3 regions was performed using RNA transcripts as template. TCR CDR3 underwent first-round RT-PCR with the HTBI primer set. TCRdb ran MiXCR on the multiplex PCR reads and lists one entry per CDR3 protein. The top ten clones hold 15% to 20% of a sample with 450,000 to 700,000 distinct CDR3 sequences, 46% of them seen once. This TCR came from an adult woman with Graves' disease, either hyperthyroidism or ophthalmopathy (not recorded which). The sample was peripheral blood or thyroid tissue (not recorded which).

The CDR3 DNA sequence: TGTGCCAGCAGCTTTACGGGATTAGATGAAAAACTGTTTTTT. Protein sequence: CASSFTGLDEKLFF. J is TRBJ1-4 and V is TRBV7-2, with unresolved D. CDR3 length: 14 residues. Trimming took 3 bases from V and 6 from J, leaving 11 bases between them. CDR1 SGHTA and CDR2 FQGNSA come from the germline V gene. Complete variable domain (other parts from reference TRBV7-2 and TRBJ1-4): GAGVSQSPSNKVTEKGKDVELRCDPISGHTALYWYRQSLGQGLEFLIYFQGNSAPDKSGLPSDRFSAERTGGSVSTLTIQRTQQEDSAVYLCASSFTGLDEKLFFGSGTQLSVL.